The 2 T cell receptor beta chains below were found in one sample sequenced in a study of breast tumors, draining lymph nodes, adjacent tissues. TCRdb itself ran the multiplex PCR reads through MiXCR, one entry per CDR3 protein. The sample has 150,000 to 200,000 distinct CDR3 sequences; 30% to 35% are singletons. Axillary draining lymph nodes of breast cancer patients supplied the node samples. Input material: axillary lymph node tissue. These receptors were taken from a female donor with breast cancer. Some clones in this sample may be carry-over from other donors' samples.

About this clonotype: A read error is possible here, since a much larger clone lies one base away. The gene calls are TRBV12-5 and TRBJ2-1, with 10 bases that match TRBD1. The CDR3 length is 15 residues. Germline assignment: CDR1 LGHNT and CDR2 FRNRAP. The CDR3 reads CASGSGQGPINAQFF. The CDR3 nucleotides read TGTGCTAGTGGTTCGGGACAGGGGCCCATCAATGCGCAGTTCTTC.

In regard to this clonotype: With a much larger clone just one base away, this may be a read error. The genes are TRBV11-2 and TRBJ2-1; 8 bases match TRBD1. Germline CDR1 SGHAT, CDR2 FQNNGV. V gave up 0 bases and J gave up 8 bases; unmatched junction bases: 9. The CDR3 runs to 16 residues. CDR3 residues: CASSLEAGTGYDEQFF. In DNA, the CDR3 is TGTGCCAGCAGCTTAGAGGCCGGGACAGGTTACGATGAGCAGTTCTTC.